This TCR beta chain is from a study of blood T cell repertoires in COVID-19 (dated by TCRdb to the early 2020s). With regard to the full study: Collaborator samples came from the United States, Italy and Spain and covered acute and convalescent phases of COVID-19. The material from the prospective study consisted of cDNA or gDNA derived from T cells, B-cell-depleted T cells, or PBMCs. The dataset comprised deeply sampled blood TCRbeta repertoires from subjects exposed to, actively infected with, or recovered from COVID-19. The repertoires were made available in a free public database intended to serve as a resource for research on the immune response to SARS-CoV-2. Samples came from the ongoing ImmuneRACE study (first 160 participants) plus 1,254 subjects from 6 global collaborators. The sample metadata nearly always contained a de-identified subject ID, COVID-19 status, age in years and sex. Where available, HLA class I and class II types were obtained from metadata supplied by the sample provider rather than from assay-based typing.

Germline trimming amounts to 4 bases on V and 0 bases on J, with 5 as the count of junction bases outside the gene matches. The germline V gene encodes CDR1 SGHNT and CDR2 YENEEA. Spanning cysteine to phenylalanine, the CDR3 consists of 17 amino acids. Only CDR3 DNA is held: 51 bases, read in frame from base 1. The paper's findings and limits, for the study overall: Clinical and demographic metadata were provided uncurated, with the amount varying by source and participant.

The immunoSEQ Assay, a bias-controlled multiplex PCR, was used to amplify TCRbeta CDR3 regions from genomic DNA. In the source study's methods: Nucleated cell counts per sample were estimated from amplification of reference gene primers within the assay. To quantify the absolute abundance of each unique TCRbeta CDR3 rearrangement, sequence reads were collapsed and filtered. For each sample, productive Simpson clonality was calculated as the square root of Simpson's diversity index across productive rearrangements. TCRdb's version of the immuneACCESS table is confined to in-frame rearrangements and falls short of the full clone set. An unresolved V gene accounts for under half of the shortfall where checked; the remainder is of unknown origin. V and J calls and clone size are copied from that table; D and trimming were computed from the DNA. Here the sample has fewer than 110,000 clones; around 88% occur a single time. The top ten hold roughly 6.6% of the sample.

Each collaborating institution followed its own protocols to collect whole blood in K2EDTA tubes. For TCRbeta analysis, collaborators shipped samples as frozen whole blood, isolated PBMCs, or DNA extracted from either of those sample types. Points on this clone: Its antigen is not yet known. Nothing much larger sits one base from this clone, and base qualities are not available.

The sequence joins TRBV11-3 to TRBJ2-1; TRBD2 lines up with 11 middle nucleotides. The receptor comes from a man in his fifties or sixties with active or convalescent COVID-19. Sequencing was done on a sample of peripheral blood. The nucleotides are TGTGCCAGCAGCTCCACTAGCGGGAGCCTCTCCTACAATGAGCAGTTCTTC. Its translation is CASSSTSGSLSYNEQFF. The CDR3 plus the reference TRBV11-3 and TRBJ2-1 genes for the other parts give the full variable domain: EAGVVQSPRYKIIEKKQPVAFWCNPISGHNTLYWYLQNLGQGPELLIRYENEEAVDDSQLPKDRFSAERLKGVDSTLKIQPAELGDSAVYLCASSSTSGSLSYNEQFFGPGTRLTVL.